The 24 T cell receptor beta chains in this list originate from one sample, sequenced in a study of beta chain features in type 1 diabetes. General study points: A moderate, significant TCRB CDR3 shortening appeared in type 1 diabetes across four CD4+ subsets.

Reverse transcribing all isolated RNA meant expressed TCRB transcripts were sequenced. Here immunoSEQ multiplex PCR was the method, and the copy in TCRdb shows in-frame clones only, minus some. The data show about 640,000 clones, over 10% seen once. Their antigens are not known. Sequenced input: naive CD4+ T cells from blood. The receptors come from a man aged 25-45 years with type 1 diabetes.

This rearrangement joins TRBV5-1 to TRBJ2-7; 7 bases map to TRBD1. V lost 5 bases and J lost 3; bases outside the gene matches: 11. Germline V gene sequence: CDR1 SGHRS, CDR2 YFSETQ. This CDR3 spans 15 amino acids. The CDR3 here is CASSRQPGQNYEQYF. CDR3 nucleotides: TGCGCCAGCAGTCGTCAACCGGGACAGAACTACGAGCAGTACTTC.

The chain combines TRBV25-1 with TRBJ2-3, with 8 bases that match TRBD2. The CDR3 runs to 17 residues. Germline-derived CDR1 and CDR2 are MGHDK and SYGVNS. J lost 9 bases, V lost 7 bases, and 21 bases had no gene match. The CDR3 reads CASTPGGEATKIRTQYF. The DNA for the CDR3 is TGTGCCAGCACCCCCGGGGGGGAGGCTACGAAGATTCGGACGCAGTATTTT.

This clone has only a few counts. This rearrangement joins TRBV7-2 to TRBJ2-7; D not resolved. CDR3 length equals 17 residues. V was shortened by 2 bases and J by 0 bases, with 17 bases between the two germline ends. Germline V lookup: CDR1 SGHTA, CDR2 FQGNSA. The CDR3 spells CASSLYAGIGPSYEQYF. As DNA, the CDR3 is TGTGCCAGCAGCTTATACGCCGGTATTGGGCCCTCCTACGAGCAGTACTTC.

This chain links TRBV18 with TRBJ1-4; D is unclear. This CDR3 has 15 amino acids. Germline CDR1 and CDR2: KGHSH and LQKENI. Trimming pared 3 bases from V and 8 bases from J, leaving 16 bases between. This CDR3 reads CASSPERVELEKLFF. As DNA, the CDR3 is TGTGCCAGCTCACCGGAAAGGGTAGAATTGGAAAAACTGTTTTTT. The full variable domain, in which reference TRBV18 and TRBJ1-4 provide the parts outside the CDR3, is NAGVMQNPRHLVRRRGQEARLRCSPMKGHSHVYWYRQLPEEGLKFMVYLQKENIIDESGMPKERFSAEFPKEGPSILRIQQVVRGDSAAYFCASSPERVELEKLFFGSGTQLSVL.

This clone occurred a few times. The chain carries TRBV7-2 and TRBJ1-2, with TRBD1 matching 7 bases. The germline gives CDR1 SGHTA, CDR2 FQGNSA. J gave up 3 bases and V 3 bases, and 4 bases lay outside the gene matches. The CDR3 runs 14 residues. The CDR3 nucleotides read TGTGCCAGCAGCTTCAAGGGGGCGGACTATGGCTACACCTTC. It specifies CASSFKGADYGYTF.

This chain links TRBV11-3 with TRBJ2-2; the D gene could be TRBD1 or TRBD2 (5 bases each). Germline V gene lookup returns CDR1 SGHNT and CDR2 YENEEA. V lost 2 bases and J lost 0, with 7 bases in between. The CDR3 covers 15 residues. The CDR3 here is CASSLMGANTGELFF. The CDR3 DNA sequence: TGTGCCAGCAGCTTAATGGGGGCGAACACCGGGGAGCTGTTTTTT. Variable domain in full (rest from reference TRBV11-3 and TRBJ2-2): EAGVVQSPRYKIIEKKQPVAFWCNPISGHNTLYWYLQNLGQGPELLIRYENEEAVDDSQLPKDRFSAERLKGVDSTLKIQPAELGDSAVYLCASSLMGANTGELFFGEGSRLTVL.

This clone has a handful of counts. The chain employs TRBV10-3 and TRBJ2-7; 7 bases map to TRBD1. Germline values: CDR1 ENHRY, CDR2 SYGVKD. V shed 0 bases, J shed 3 bases, and the junction held 5 bases outside the gene matches. The CDR3 runs to 15 residues. CDR3 protein: CAISESGTDVYEQYF. DNA for the CDR3: TGTGCCATCAGTGAGTCCGGGACAGATGTCTACGAGCAGTACTTC.

The J gene is TRBJ2-7, the V gene TRBV28; 7 nucleotides agree with TRBD2. The CDR3 contains 14 residues. Germline V gene lookup returns CDR1 MDHEN and CDR2 SYDVKM. J was trimmed by 5 bases and V by 4 bases; bases with no gene match: 8. CDR3 in DNA: TGTGCCAGCAGTTCCTTTGAGGGGAGGGACGAGCAGTACTTC. This gives the protein CASSSFEGRDEQYF.

The genes are TRBV2 and TRBJ1-1; possible D gene TRBD1, 5 bases. V was shortened by 4 bases and J by 7 bases, with 19 bases between the two germline ends. The length of the CDR3 is 15 residues. Germline CDR1 reads SNHLY; CDR2 reads FYNNEI. CDR3 nucleotides: TGTGCCAGCAGTGTAGGTTTGACAGAAGCTTTTGAAGCTTTCTTT. The encoded protein is CASSVGLTEAFEAFF.

The sample holds a few counts of this clone. This rearrangement joins TRBV19 to TRBJ2-1; no firm D call. Germline CDR1 LNHDA, CDR2 SQIVND (reference sequence). The CDR3 spans 9 residues. The V end was cut by 9 bases, the J end by 8 bases, with 5 bases between. CDR3 region: CASGHEQFF. The CDR3 nucleotides read TGTGCCAGCGGGCATGAGCAGTTCTTC.

This sequence joins TRBV29-1 and TRBJ1-6; 7 bases are a match to TRBD1. The CDR3 covers 14 residues. Germline V gene lookup returns CDR1 SQVTM and CDR2 ANQGSEA. Germline trimming cut 5 bases from V and 8 bases from J; bases unmatched to any gene: 9. CDR3 nucleotides: TGCAGCGTTTCTTCCGGGACAGCAGATTCACCCCTCCACTTT. Translating gives CSVSSGTADSPLHF.

This clone appeared a few times. This chain links TRBV4-3 with TRBJ2-1; D tentatively reads TRBD1 or TRBD2 (5 bases each). This CDR3 contains 14 residues. V dropped 4 bases and J dropped 8 bases, with 15 bases sitting between them. CDR1 is LGHNA, CDR2 YSLEER, per germline. This CDR3 reads CASSPREGAHEQFF. As DNA, the CDR3 is TGCGCCAGCAGCCCCCGGGAAGGGGCCCATGAGCAGTTCTTC.

Only a few counts were recorded for this clone. V is TRBV7-2 and J is TRBJ1-2; possible D gene TRBD1, 5 bases. Per the germline V gene, CDR1 is SGHTA and CDR2 is FQGNSA. This CDR3 comprises 14 residues. Trimming stripped 5 bases from V and 0 bases from J, with 10 bases between. The CDR3 is CASSLGVANYGYTF. CDR3 coding DNA: TGTGCCAGCAGCCTAGGGGTAGCTAACTATGGCTACACCTTC.

This clone was observed a handful of times. The J gene is TRBJ1-1, the V gene TRBV7-6; 7 bases line up with TRBD1. V lost 3 bases to trimming and J lost 3 bases; unmatched junction nucleotides: 4. Germline CDR1 SGHVS, CDR2 FNYEAQ. There are 14 residues in the CDR3. Written as DNA, the CDR3 is TGTGCCAGCAGCTTTGGGCAGGGGGACACTGAAGCTTTCTTT. Encoded protein: CASSFGQGDTEAFF.

Comment on this clone: The same CDR3 also results from other DNA sequences found in this sample. V is TRBV5-1 and J is TRBJ2-7; either TRBD1 or TRBD2 may fit D (5 bases each). Germline V gives CDR1 SGHRS, CDR2 YFSETQ. The CDR3 totals 13 residues. Trimming shortened V by 0 bases and J by 3 bases, and 7 bases separated the two germline ends. The CDR3 region has the DNA TGCGCCAGCAGCTTGGGGGACGGCTACGAGCAGTACTTC. It yields the protein CASSLGDGYEQYF.

The table lists this clone with a few counts. The chain carries TRBV7-2 and TRBJ1-2; D is unresolved. The V and J ends lost 2 bases and 8 bases respectively, with 15 bases between them. CDR1 is SGHTA and CDR2 is FQGNSA in the germline V gene. This CDR3 contains 14 residues. The CDR3 DNA reads as TGTGCCAGCAGCTTAACTCGGACCCTCGGAGGCTACACCTTC. Amino acid sequence: CASSLTRTLGGYTF.

The rearrangement joins TRBV7-3 to TRBJ1-5, with D possibly TRBD1 on 5 matching bases. The CDR3 has 14 amino acids. CDR1 is SGHTA, CDR2 FQGTGA, per germline. Trimming took off 4 bases at V and 4 bases at J, with 11 bases between the two ends. The DNA of the CDR3 is TGTGCCAGCAGCTACCACAGGACGAATCAGCCCCAGCATTTT. It yields the protein CASSYHRTNQPQHF. The full variable domain, rest sourced from reference TRBV7-3 and TRBJ1-5, is GAGVSQTPSNKVTEKGKYVELRCDPISGHTALYWYRQSLGQGPEFLIYFQGTGAADDSGLPNDRFFAVRPEGSVSTLKIQRTERGDSAVYLCASSYHRTNQPQHFGDGTRLSIL.

CDR3 in amino acids: CASSQDYLYNEQFF. CDR3 DNA sequence: TGCGCCAGCAGCCAAGACTATTTGTACAATGAGCAGTTCTTC. J is TRBJ2-1 and V is TRBV4-3; D is unresolved. The germline V and J ends were trimmed by 0 bases and 4 bases, with 7 bases remaining between them. Germline V gene lookup returns CDR1 LGHNA and CDR2 YSLEER. This CDR3 contains 14 residues.

The chain uses TRBV20-1 and TRBJ1-2, with no clear D. Germline CDR1 DFQATT, CDR2 SNEGSKA (reference sequence). The CDR3 covers 10 residues. V shed 6 bases and J shed 4 bases, with 6 bases lying between them. In DNA, the CDR3 is TGCAGTGCGGCCGTCTATGGCTACACCTTC. It specifies CSAAVYGYTF.

This clone was seen a handful of times. The rearrangement links TRBV7-8 to TRBJ1-6; D is unclear. V was cut by 6 bases and J by 0 bases, with 12 bases left in between. CDR1 and CDR2 from the germline V gene are SGHVS and FQNEAQ. This CDR3 is built from 16 residues. The CDR3 protein is CASSGGRSSYNSPLHF. CDR3 nucleotide sequence: TGTGCCAGCAGTGGAGGGAGGAGCTCCTATAATTCACCCCTCCACTTT. Full variable domain (missing parts from reference TRBV7-8 and TRBJ1-6): GAGVSQSPRYKVAKRGQDVALRCDPISGHVSLFWYQQALGQGPEFLTYFQNEAQLDKSGLPSDRFFAERPEGSVSTLKIQRTQQEDSAVYLCASSGGRSSYNSPLHFGNGTRLTVT.

This clone was seen a few times. The gene calls are TRBV18 and TRBJ2-5, with 7 bases identical to TRBD1. The V gene's germline CDR1 is KGHSH and CDR2 LQKENI. Trimming took 2 bases from V and 5 from J; bases not matched to a gene: 5. This CDR3 is 14 amino acids long. The CDR3 here is CASSPRQGWETQYF. DNA for the CDR3: TGTGCCAGCTCACCAAGACAGGGTTGGGAGACCCAGTACTTC. Full variable domain (missing parts from reference TRBV18 and TRBJ2-5): NAGVMQNPRHLVRRRGQEARLRCSPMKGHSHVYWYRQLPEEGLKFMVYLQKENIIDESGMPKERFSAEFPKEGPSILRIQQVVRGDSAAYFCASSPRQGWETQYFGPGTRLLVL.

This clone was seen just once. The chain employs TRBV18 and TRBJ1-6; D is unclear. The V end was cut by 5 bases, the J end by 3 bases, with 11 bases between. Germline-derived CDR1 and CDR2 are KGHSH and LQKENI. The CDR3 spans 15 residues. The CDR3 sequence: CASSSSADYNSPLHF. In DNA, the CDR3 is TGTGCCAGCTCATCTTCGGCGGACTATAATTCACCCCTCCACTTT.

The chain combines TRBV25-1 with TRBJ2-2; D gene ambiguous. Deletions cut 2 bases from V and 4 bases from J, with 11 bases between. The V gene's germline CDR1 is MGHDK and CDR2 SYGVNS. This CDR3 spans 15 amino acids. The CDR3 reads CASSESIGSTGELFF. DNA for the CDR3: TGTGCCAGCAGTGAAAGCATAGGAAGCACCGGGGAGCTGTTTTTT.

A few counts support this clone. This chain joins TRBV18 and TRBJ2-7, with TRBD1 matching over 7 bases. Germline trimming cut 3 bases from V and 5 bases from J; bases unmatched to any gene: 4. The germline V gene encodes CDR1 KGHSH and CDR2 LQKENI. The CDR3 totals 13 residues. CDR3 coding DNA: TGTGCCAGCTCACCTCGGCAGGGGGACGAGCAGTACTTC. Protein: CASSPRQGDEQYF. The variable domain in full, completed from reference TRBV18 and TRBJ2-7, reads NAGVMQNPRHLVRRRGQEARLRCSPMKGHSHVYWYRQLPEEGLKFMVYLQKENIIDESGMPKERFSAEFPKEGPSILRIQQVVRGDSAAYFCASSPRQGDEQYFGPGTRLTVT.